This T cell receptor (beta chain) stems from a study of T cell responses to AZD1222 COVID-19 vaccine. General study findings and limits: Epitopes outside B.1.351 and B.1.1.7 mutated regions reportedly drew nearly half of spike TCRs. A rise in Spike-specific TCR breadth and depth followed two AZD1222 doses.

With regard to this clone: The target antigen is unknown.

Germline assignment: CDR1 SGHNT and CDR2 YYREEE (reference sequence). J gave up 8 bases and V 3 bases, and 7 bases lay outside the gene matches. This CDR3 spans 14 amino acids. Here immunoSEQ multiplex PCR was the method, and the copy in TCRdb shows in-frame clones only, minus some. This table has roughly 130,000 clones, roughly 86% appearing once. The source material was peripheral blood, sampled on day 0 of AZD1222 vaccination. This clonotype was sampled from an adult in good health. The V and J genes are TRBV5-4 and TRBJ1-4; 7 bases map to TRBD1. CDR3 in DNA: TGTGCCAGCAGCTCAACAGGGGTGGAGGAAAAACTGTTTTTT. Its protein product is CASSSTGVEEKLFF.